This TCR beta chain was profiled in a study of blood T cell repertoires in COVID-19. Study summary: Whether acute or convalescent, the COVID-19 samples came from the United States, Italy and Spain. T cells, B-cell-depleted T cells, or PBMCs supplied cDNA or gDNA.

Study processing details: By means of reference gene primer amplification, nucleated cell counts were estimated. Produced via immunoSEQ multiplex PCR; TCRdb's table is partial and in-frame only. That table supplies the V and J calls and clone size; D and trimming were determined from the DNA. Among 150,000 to 200,000 clones, approximately 87% were seen once, and the ten largest hold roughly 3.7%. The V end lost 3 bases, the J end lost 4 bases, and 18 bases lay between the germline ends. Germline values: CDR1 KGHSH, CDR2 LQKENI. The CDR3 is made up of 16 amino acids. The rearrangement links TRBV18 to TRBJ1-1; D gene ambiguous. The sample was peripheral blood. The TCR was taken from a man aged 18 to 30 with active or convalescent COVID-19. DNA of the CDR3: TGTGCCAGCTCACCGCGCGCAGGCGAGAGTTCCACTGAAGCTTTCTTT. It codes for CASSPRAGESSTEAFF.